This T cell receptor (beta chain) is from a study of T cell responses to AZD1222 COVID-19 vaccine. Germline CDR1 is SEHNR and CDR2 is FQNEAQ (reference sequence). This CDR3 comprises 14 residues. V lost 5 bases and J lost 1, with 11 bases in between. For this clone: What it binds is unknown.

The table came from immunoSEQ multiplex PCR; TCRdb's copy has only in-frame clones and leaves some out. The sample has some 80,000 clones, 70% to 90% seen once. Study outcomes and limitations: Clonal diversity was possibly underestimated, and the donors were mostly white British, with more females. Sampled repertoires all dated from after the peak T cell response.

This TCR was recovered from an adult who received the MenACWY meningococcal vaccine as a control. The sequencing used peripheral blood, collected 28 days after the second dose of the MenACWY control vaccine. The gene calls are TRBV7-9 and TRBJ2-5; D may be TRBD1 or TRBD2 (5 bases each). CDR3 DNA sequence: TGTGCCAGCAGCGAATCCGGGGCCCAAGAGACCCAGTACTTC. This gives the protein CASSESGAQETQYF.